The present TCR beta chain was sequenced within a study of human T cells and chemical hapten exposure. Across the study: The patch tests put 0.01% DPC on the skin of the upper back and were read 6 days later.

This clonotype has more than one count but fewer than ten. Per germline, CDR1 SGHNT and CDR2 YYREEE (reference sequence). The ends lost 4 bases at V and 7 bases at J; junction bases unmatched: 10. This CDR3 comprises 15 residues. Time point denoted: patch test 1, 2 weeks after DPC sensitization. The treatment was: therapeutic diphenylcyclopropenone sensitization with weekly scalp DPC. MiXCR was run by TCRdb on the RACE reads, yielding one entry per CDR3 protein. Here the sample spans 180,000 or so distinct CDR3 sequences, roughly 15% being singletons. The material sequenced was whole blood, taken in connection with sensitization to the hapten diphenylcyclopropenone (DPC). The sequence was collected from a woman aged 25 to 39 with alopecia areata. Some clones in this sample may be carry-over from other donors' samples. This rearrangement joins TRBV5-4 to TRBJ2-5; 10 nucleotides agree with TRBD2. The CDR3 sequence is CASSPAGGRAGTQYF. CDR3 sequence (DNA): TGTGCCAGCAGCCCAGCGGGGGGGCGGGCTGGGACCCAGTACTTC.